The 29 T cell receptor beta chains in this list originate from one sample, sequenced in a study of T cell changes during pregnancy in multiple sclerosis. Only in-frame clones appear in the TCRdb table, and some are missing; sequencing was by immunoSEQ multiplex PCR. The table records some 120,000 clones, approximately 93% of them present only once. The material was peripheral blood, obtained before pregnancy. These receptors were collected from a female donor with multiple sclerosis, enrolled in a pregnancy study.

The chain carries TRBV14 and TRBJ2-3, with D perhaps matching TRBD1 (5 bases). Per germline, CDR1 SGHDN and CDR2 FVKESK. Deletions cut 1 base from V and 0 bases from J, with 8 bases between. This CDR3 is built from 15 residues. The CDR3 nucleotides read TGTGCCAGCAGCCAAGGGACACCTAGCACAGATACGCAGTATTTT. Translating gives CASSQGTPSTDTQYF.

This chain joins TRBV5-4 and TRBJ2-3; 9 bases map to TRBD2. V shed 0 bases and J 0 bases; nucleotides not matched to a gene: 8. The V gene's germline CDR1 is SGHNT and CDR2 YYREEE (reference sequence). CDR3 length equals 18 residues. CDR3 residues: CASSLDGTSWVSTDTQYF. The CDR3, as DNA: TGTGCCAGCAGCTTGGATGGGACTAGCTGGGTTAGCACAGATACGCAGTATTTT.

The gene calls are TRBV28 and TRBJ1-3; D not certain. Germline CDR1 MDHEN, CDR2 SYDVKM. The CDR3 spans 14 residues. V lost 6 bases and J lost 0, with 9 bases in between. DNA for the CDR3: TGTGCCAGCAGGGCGGCCATCTCTGGAAACACCATATATTTT. Amino acids: CASRAAISGNTIYF.

This clone occurred a few times. The V and J genes are TRBV7-7 and TRBJ2-1, with 11 bases aligning to TRBD2. With V trimmed by 5 bases and J by 9 bases, 6 bases remained unmatched. The CDR3 runs 14 residues. Germline lookup yields CDR1 SSHAT and CDR2 FNYEAQ (reference sequence). The CDR3 DNA is TGTGCCAGCAGCCCAGTCACTAGCGGGGGTGAGCAGTTCTTC. Amino acid sequence: CASSPVTSGGEQFF.

The chain recombines TRBV4-2 with TRBJ2-1; D gene uncertain. The germline V and J ends were trimmed by 0 bases and 1 base, with 13 bases remaining between them. The length of the CDR3 is 17 residues. Germline V gene data show CDR1 as LGHNA and CDR2 as YNFKEQ. CDR3 sequence (DNA): TGTGCCAGCAGCCAAGATTTGACCCTCGGGTCCTACAATGAGCAGTTCTTC. This translates into CASSQDLTLGSYNEQFF.

The V and J genes are TRBV7-9 and TRBJ2-5; 8 bases are a match to TRBD2. The V gene end was trimmed by 1 base and the J gene end by 3 bases; junction bases not matched to a gene: 4. The CDR3 is 15 amino acids. The germline CDR1 and CDR2 sequences are SEHNR and FQNEAQ (reference sequence). The CDR3 spells CASSLGLAGEETQYF. The CDR3 DNA reads TGTGCCAGCAGCTTAGGCCTAGCGGGTGAAGAGACCCAGTACTTC.

The chain has TRBV11-2 and TRBJ1-1, with D tentatively TRBD1 (6 bases). The CDR3 is made up of 14 amino acids. Germline lookup yields CDR1 SGHAT and CDR2 FQNNGV. V was cut by 6 bases and J by 7 bases, with 18 bases left in between. The DNA for the CDR3 is TGTGCCAGCAGTCAAACAGGGAGATGGAGTGAAGCTTTCTTT. It is translated as CASSQTGRWSEAFF.

The count of this clone is one. The chain couples TRBV18 to TRBJ2-5; TRBD2 might be the D (6 bases). This CDR3 contains 13 residues. Trimming pared 6 bases from V and 4 bases from J, leaving 12 bases between. CDR1 and CDR2 from the germline V gene are KGHSH and LQKENI. The CDR3 region is CASSARGGETQYF. The CDR3 bases are TGTGCCAGCTCCGCCCGGGGAGGAGAGACCCAGTACTTC.

The chain couples TRBV30 to TRBJ2-7; D gene uncertain. This CDR3 is built from 12 residues. Trimming shortened V by 3 bases and J by 3 bases, and 9 bases separated the two germline ends. Germline CDR1 GTSNPN, CDR2 SVGIG (reference sequence). As DNA, the CDR3 is TGTGCCTGGAGGCCACGGAGCTACGAGCAGTACTTC. This translates into CAWRPRSYEQYF. The entire variable domain, with the rest obtained from reference TRBV30 and TRBJ2-7, is as follows: SQTIHQWPATLVQPVGSPLSLECTVEGTSNPNLYWYRQAAGRGLQLLFYSVGIGQISSEVPQNLSASRPQDRQFILSSKKLLLSDSGFYLCAWRPRSYEQYFGPGTRLTVT.

This chain links TRBV6-1 with TRBJ2-7; D is unclear. Trimming took off 4 bases at V and 2 bases at J, with 9 bases between the two ends. The CDR3 length is 13 residues. Germline CDR1 reads MNHNS; CDR2 reads SASEGT. CDR3 nucleotide sequence: TGTGCCAGCAGTGTCCTCAGGACCTACGAGCAGTACTTC. This gives the protein CASSVLRTYEQYF.

V and J are TRBV19 and TRBJ1-3; D is ambiguous. This CDR3 spans 15 amino acids. Trimming stripped 7 bases from V and 0 bases from J, with 13 bases between. Germline CDR1 reads LNHDA; CDR2 reads SQIVND (reference sequence). CDR3 protein: CASKLSGGSGNTIYF. The CDR3 DNA is TGTGCCAGTAAGCTATCCGGTGGCTCTGGAAACACCATATATTTT.

This clone appeared once. The chain carries TRBV6-1 and TRBJ1-1, with TRBD1 as a possible D gene (6 bases). The V end lost 6 bases, the J end lost 1 base, and 12 bases lay between the germline ends. The V gene's germline CDR1 is MNHNS and CDR2 SASEGT. CDR3 length: 14 amino acids. CDR3 DNA: TGTGCCAGCAGGGGGGCTACCTCGAACACTGAAGCTTTCTTT. Amino acids: CASRGATSNTEAFF.

The rearrangement uses TRBV5-1 and TRBJ2-7, with TRBD1 matching over 7 bases. Germline trimming cut 0 bases from V and 5 bases from J; bases unmatched to any gene: 2. The CDR3 runs to 13 residues. Germline V gene lookup returns CDR1 SGHRS and CDR2 YFSETQ. For the CDR3, the DNA is TGCGCCAGCAGCTTGGGACAGGGTGACGAGCAGTACTTC. It yields the protein CASSLGQGDEQYF.

The chain joins TRBV6-5 to TRBJ1-3; 7 nucleotides line up with TRBD1. The junction had 7 bases not matched to a gene; V was cut back by 8 bases and J by 0 bases. Germline CDR1 MNHEY, CDR2 SVGAGI. This CDR3 comprises 15 residues. In nucleotides, the CDR3 is TGTGCCAGCCGATCGACAGGGAACTCTGGAAACACCATATATTTT. Translating it yields CASRSTGNSGNTIYF.

The chain employs TRBV7-2 and TRBJ2-7, with 7 bases lining up with TRBD2. J lost 4 bases, V lost 1 base, and 7 bases had no gene match. Per the germline V gene, CDR1 is SGHTA and CDR2 is FQGNSA. This CDR3 is built from 15 residues. For the CDR3, the DNA is TGTGCCAGCAGCTTAGTGGGGGAGGGGTTGTACGAGCAGTACTTC. Its translation is CASSLVGEGLYEQYF. The variable domain in full, with the rest retrieved from reference TRBV7-2 and TRBJ2-7, is GAGVSQSPSNKVTEKGKDVELRCDPISGHTALYWYRQSLGQGLEFLIYFQGNSAPDKSGLPSDRFSAERTGGSVSTLTIQRTQQEDSAVYLCASSLVGEGLYEQYFGPGTRLTVT.

The chain links TRBV5-1 to TRBJ1-1; D remains unclear. Germline CDR1 is SGHRS and CDR2 is YFSETQ. Between the trimmed V and J ends, which lost 1 base and 0 bases, there was a span of 16 bases. The CDR3 extends over 17 amino acids. The CDR3 DNA reads TGCGCCAGCAGCTTGCGAGGATCGGAAGCTATGAACACTGAAGCTTTCTTT. Protein: CASSLRGSEAMNTEAFF.

This rearrangement joins TRBV5-1 to TRBJ2-3, with TRBD1 matching 8 bases. Trimming removed 1 base from V and 0 bases from J; junction bases left unmatched: 4. From germline, CDR1 is SGHRS and CDR2 YFSETQ. This CDR3 contains 16 residues. For the CDR3, the DNA is TGCGCCAGCAGCTTGAGCAGGACAGGGAGCACAGATACGCAGTATTTT. Translation: CASSLSRTGSTDTQYF.

This chain joins TRBV18 and TRBJ2-5, with D tentatively TRBD2 (6 bases). CDR1 is KGHSH, CDR2 LQKENI, per germline. V was shortened by 8 bases and J by 5 bases, with 12 bases between the two germline ends. This CDR3 is 12 amino acids long. DNA for the CDR3: TGTGCCAGCCAGCCTGGGGGGGAGACCCAGTACTTC. Amino acids: CASQPGGETQYF. Full variable domain (remainder filled in from reference TRBV18 and TRBJ2-5): NAGVMQNPRHLVRRRGQEARLRCSPMKGHSHVYWYRQLPEEGLKFMVYLQKENIIDESGMPKERFSAEFPKEGPSILRIQQVVRGDSAAYFCASQPGGETQYFGPGTRLLVL.

The chain uses TRBV5-1 and TRBJ2-1; 7 nucleotides align to TRBD2. This CDR3 region has 14 residues. The germline gives CDR1 SGHRS, CDR2 YFSETQ. The trim removed 0 bases at V and 6 bases at J, leaving 3 bases unmatched. CDR3 DNA: TGCGCCAGCAGCTTGGTGGCGGGGGTCAATGAGCAGTTCTTC. Its protein product is CASSLVAGVNEQFF.

The gene calls are TRBV30 and TRBJ2-1, with TRBD2 matching over 12 bases. The ends lost 1 base at V and 4 bases at J; junction bases unmatched: 14. The CDR3 covers 19 residues. Germline lookup yields CDR1 GTSNPN and CDR2 SVGIG (reference sequence). The CDR3 sequence: CAWSERIKRTSGIYNEQFF. CDR3 sequence (DNA): TGTGCCTGGAGTGAACGGATAAAACGGACTAGCGGGATATACAATGAGCAGTTCTTC.

The chain joins TRBV4-1 to TRBJ1-2; the match to TRBD1 covers 9 bases. The ends lost 5 bases at V and 7 bases at J; junction bases unmatched: 17. CDR3 size: 17 residues. Germline CDR1 is MGHRA and CDR2 is YSYEKL. The CDR3 reads CASSAQTGTGIIRGYTF. The CDR3 DNA is TGCGCCAGCAGCGCACAAACCGGGACAGGGATTATTCGTGGCTACACCTTC.

This chain joins TRBV30 and TRBJ1-5; D gene ambiguous. The CDR3 covers 13 residues. V was shortened by 4 bases and J by 0 bases, with 7 bases between the two germline ends. Germline CDR1 reads GTSNPN; CDR2 reads SVGIG (reference sequence). The CDR3 region is CAWTLDSNQPQHF. Here the CDR3 DNA reads TGTGCCTGGACCTTAGATAGCAATCAGCCCCAGCATTTT.

V gene TRBV14 combines with J gene TRBJ1-2; no clear D gene. The V end lost 4 bases, the J end lost 2 bases, and 8 bases lay between the germline ends. Germline CDR1 is SGHDN and CDR2 is FVKESK. CDR3 length: 13 amino acids. CDR3 coding DNA: TGTGCCAGCAGCCCGACACTCAACTATGGCTACACCTTC. This gives the protein CASSPTLNYGYTF. Variable domain in full (rest from reference TRBV14 and TRBJ1-2): EAGVTQFPSHSVIEKGQTVTLRCDPISGHDNLYWYRRVMGKEIKFLLHFVKESKQDESGMPNNRFLAERTGGTYSTLKVQPAELEDSGVYFCASSPTLNYGYTFGSGTRLTVV.

The chain recombines TRBV10-3 with TRBJ2-7, with 7 bases that match TRBD2. V lost 5 bases, J lost 3 bases, and 4 bases stayed unmatched. Germline V gives CDR1 ENHRY, CDR2 SYGVKD. This CDR3 comprises 13 residues. The CDR3 spells CAISREGSYEQYF. The CDR3 bases are TGTGCCATCAGTAGGGAGGGGAGCTACGAGCAGTACTTC.

The chain uses TRBV27 and TRBJ1-6; D is ambiguous. V dropped 7 bases and J dropped 6 bases, with 13 bases sitting between them. Germline V CDR1 and CDR2: MNHEY, SMNVEV (reference sequence). This CDR3 contains 14 residues. The CDR3 DNA follows: TGTGCCAGCACCAGCCGGGTTCTTAATTCACCCCTCCACTTT. It encodes CASTSRVLNSPLHF.

This chain connects TRBV7-2 to TRBJ1-1; a possible D gene is TRBD1 (5 bases). This CDR3 spans 12 amino acids. The V end was cut by 4 bases, the J end by 12 bases, with 15 bases between. Germline-derived CDR1 and CDR2 are SGHTA and FQGNSA. The CDR3, as DNA: TGTGCCAGCAGCTCCCCGGCAGGGAGGACTTTCTTT. Its protein product is CASSSPAGRTFF. Full variable domain (missing parts from reference TRBV7-2 and TRBJ1-1): GAGVSQSPSNKVTEKGKDVELRCDPISGHTALYWYRQSLGQGLEFLIYFQGNSAPDKSGLPSDRFSAERTGGSVSTLTIQRTQQEDSAVYLCASSSPAGRTFFGQGTRLTVV.

V is TRBV7-9 and J is TRBJ1-2, with 8 nucleotides matching TRBD1. V lost 1 base, J lost 10 bases, and 11 bases stayed unmatched. Per germline, CDR1 SEHNR and CDR2 FQNEAQ (reference sequence). The CDR3 consists of 15 residues. CDR3 coding DNA: TGTGCCAGCAGCTTAGTGGGGGGAACGACAGGGGCCTACACCTTC. Amino acids: CASSLVGGTTGAYTF.

The chain recombines TRBV18 with TRBJ1-1; D possibly corresponds to TRBD1 (6 bases). The CDR3 has 13 amino acids. Germline V CDR1 and CDR2: KGHSH, LQKENI. Trimming left V 8 bases short and J 1 base short, with 11 bases between. The CDR3, as DNA: TGTGCCAGCCAACAACAGGGGAACACTGAAGCTTTCTTT. Its translation: CASQQQGNTEAFF.

The V and J genes are TRBV6-1 and TRBJ1-2, with 10 bases fitting TRBD1. Germline values: CDR1 MNHNS, CDR2 SASEGT. The trim removed 8 bases at V and 4 bases at J, leaving 1 base unmatched. The CDR3 runs 12 residues. The CDR3 DNA reads as TGTGCCAGCGGGGACAGGGGCTATGGCTACACCTTC. Its protein product is CASGDRGYGYTF.